The 9 T cell receptor beta chains listed next were all sequenced from one sample in a study of cytomegalovirus exposure and HLA in healthy donors. 13 Jbeta primers and 60 Vbeta primers were used for the PCR. The repertoire was sequenced with immunoSEQ multiplex PCR; TCRdb's copy has only in-frame clones and lacks some. The sample includes about 170,000 clones, around 86% of them seen just once. The sample comprised PBMCs. These receptors originate from a male donor in good health and CMV-seronegative.

The chain combines TRBV5-1 with TRBJ1-2; D is undetermined. Per germline, CDR1 SGHRS and CDR2 YFSETQ. The germline V and J ends were trimmed by 0 bases and 0 bases, with 6 bases remaining between them. The CDR3 is 14 residues long. The CDR3: CASSLAVSNYGYTF. The CDR3 DNA sequence: TGCGCCAGCAGCTTGGCGGTTTCTAACTATGGCTACACCTTC.

This clone occurred a few times. The chain couples TRBV4-3 to TRBJ2-2; 10 bases map to TRBD1. The ends lost 3 bases at V and 4 bases at J; junction bases unmatched: 2. The CDR3 sequence is 15 residues long. CDR1 is LGHNA and CDR2 is YSLEER in the germline V gene. The CDR3 region is CASSQDRGATGELFF. In DNA form, the CDR3 reads TGCGCCAGCAGCCAGGACAGGGGGGCCACCGGGGAGCTGTTTTTT.

This rearrangement joins TRBV6-5 to TRBJ1-2, with 8 bases lining up with TRBD1. CDR1 and CDR2 from the germline V gene are MNHEY and SVGAGI. This CDR3 has 14 residues. J lost 8 bases, V lost 2 bases, and 7 bases had no gene match. The CDR3 DNA reads as TGTGCCAGCAGTTACGGACAGGGCGGCCGGGGCTACACCTTC. This encodes CASSYGQGGRGYTF.

This clone was observed a few times. The J gene is TRBJ2-7, the V gene TRBV6-5, with 9 positions matching TRBD1. Germline CDR1 MNHEY, CDR2 SVGAGI. The CDR3 totals 14 residues. V was clipped by 4 bases and J by 3 bases; unmatched bases: 4. The CDR3 region is CASSLTGQGYEQYF. The CDR3 DNA reads as TGTGCCAGCAGTTTAACGGGACAGGGCTACGAGCAGTACTTC.

The CDR3 is CASSEVSRLTSYNSPLHF. The CDR3 DNA reads as TGCGCCAGCAGCGAAGTTTCGCGCCTTACCTCCTATAATTCACCCCTCCACTTT. The chain combines TRBV5-1 with TRBJ1-6; no reliable D call. Per germline, CDR1 SGHRS and CDR2 YFSETQ. CDR3 size: 18 residues. The V end was cut by 4 bases, the J end by 0 bases, with 17 bases between.

The CDR3 region has the DNA TGCGCCAGCAGTCAGGGCCTATCCTACGAGCAGTACTTC. The encoded protein is CASSQGLSYEQYF. The chain carries TRBV5-1 and TRBJ2-7; TRBD1 might be the D (5 bases). CDR1 SGHRS and CDR2 YFSETQ come from the germline V gene. This CDR3 is 13 amino acids long. V shed 5 bases and J shed 1 base, with 10 bases lying between them.

The chain joins TRBV4-2 to TRBJ2-5, with 11 positions matching TRBD2. CDR3 length: 16 amino acids. V shed 3 bases, J shed 0 bases, and the junction held 3 bases outside the gene matches. CDR1 is LGHNA, CDR2 YNFKEQ, per germline. CDR3 loop: CASSQASGGYQETQYF. In DNA, the CDR3 is TGTGCCAGCAGCCAGGCTAGCGGGGGGTACCAAGAGACCCAGTACTTC.

The chain uses TRBV6-1 and TRBJ1-5; D is uncertain. This CDR3 is 16 amino acids long. Germline-derived CDR1 and CDR2 are MNHNS and SASEGT. Trimming pared 1 base from V and 7 bases from J, leaving 17 bases between. The CDR3 DNA reads TGTGCCAGCAGTGAAGGTCCGGACTCTAGACGACAGCCCCAGCATTTT. Amino acid sequence: CASSEGPDSRRQPQHF.

V usage is TRBV10-3 and J usage is TRBJ2-3, with 8 bases that match TRBD1. CDR3 length: 16 amino acids. CDR1 and CDR2 from the germline V gene are ENHRY and SYGVKD. V dropped 5 bases and J dropped 6; count of bases not matched to a gene: 13. CDR3 amino acids: CAISQRQGTSEDTQYF. The CDR3 DNA is TGTGCCATCAGTCAGAGACAGGGGACGTCCGAGGATACGCAGTATTTT.